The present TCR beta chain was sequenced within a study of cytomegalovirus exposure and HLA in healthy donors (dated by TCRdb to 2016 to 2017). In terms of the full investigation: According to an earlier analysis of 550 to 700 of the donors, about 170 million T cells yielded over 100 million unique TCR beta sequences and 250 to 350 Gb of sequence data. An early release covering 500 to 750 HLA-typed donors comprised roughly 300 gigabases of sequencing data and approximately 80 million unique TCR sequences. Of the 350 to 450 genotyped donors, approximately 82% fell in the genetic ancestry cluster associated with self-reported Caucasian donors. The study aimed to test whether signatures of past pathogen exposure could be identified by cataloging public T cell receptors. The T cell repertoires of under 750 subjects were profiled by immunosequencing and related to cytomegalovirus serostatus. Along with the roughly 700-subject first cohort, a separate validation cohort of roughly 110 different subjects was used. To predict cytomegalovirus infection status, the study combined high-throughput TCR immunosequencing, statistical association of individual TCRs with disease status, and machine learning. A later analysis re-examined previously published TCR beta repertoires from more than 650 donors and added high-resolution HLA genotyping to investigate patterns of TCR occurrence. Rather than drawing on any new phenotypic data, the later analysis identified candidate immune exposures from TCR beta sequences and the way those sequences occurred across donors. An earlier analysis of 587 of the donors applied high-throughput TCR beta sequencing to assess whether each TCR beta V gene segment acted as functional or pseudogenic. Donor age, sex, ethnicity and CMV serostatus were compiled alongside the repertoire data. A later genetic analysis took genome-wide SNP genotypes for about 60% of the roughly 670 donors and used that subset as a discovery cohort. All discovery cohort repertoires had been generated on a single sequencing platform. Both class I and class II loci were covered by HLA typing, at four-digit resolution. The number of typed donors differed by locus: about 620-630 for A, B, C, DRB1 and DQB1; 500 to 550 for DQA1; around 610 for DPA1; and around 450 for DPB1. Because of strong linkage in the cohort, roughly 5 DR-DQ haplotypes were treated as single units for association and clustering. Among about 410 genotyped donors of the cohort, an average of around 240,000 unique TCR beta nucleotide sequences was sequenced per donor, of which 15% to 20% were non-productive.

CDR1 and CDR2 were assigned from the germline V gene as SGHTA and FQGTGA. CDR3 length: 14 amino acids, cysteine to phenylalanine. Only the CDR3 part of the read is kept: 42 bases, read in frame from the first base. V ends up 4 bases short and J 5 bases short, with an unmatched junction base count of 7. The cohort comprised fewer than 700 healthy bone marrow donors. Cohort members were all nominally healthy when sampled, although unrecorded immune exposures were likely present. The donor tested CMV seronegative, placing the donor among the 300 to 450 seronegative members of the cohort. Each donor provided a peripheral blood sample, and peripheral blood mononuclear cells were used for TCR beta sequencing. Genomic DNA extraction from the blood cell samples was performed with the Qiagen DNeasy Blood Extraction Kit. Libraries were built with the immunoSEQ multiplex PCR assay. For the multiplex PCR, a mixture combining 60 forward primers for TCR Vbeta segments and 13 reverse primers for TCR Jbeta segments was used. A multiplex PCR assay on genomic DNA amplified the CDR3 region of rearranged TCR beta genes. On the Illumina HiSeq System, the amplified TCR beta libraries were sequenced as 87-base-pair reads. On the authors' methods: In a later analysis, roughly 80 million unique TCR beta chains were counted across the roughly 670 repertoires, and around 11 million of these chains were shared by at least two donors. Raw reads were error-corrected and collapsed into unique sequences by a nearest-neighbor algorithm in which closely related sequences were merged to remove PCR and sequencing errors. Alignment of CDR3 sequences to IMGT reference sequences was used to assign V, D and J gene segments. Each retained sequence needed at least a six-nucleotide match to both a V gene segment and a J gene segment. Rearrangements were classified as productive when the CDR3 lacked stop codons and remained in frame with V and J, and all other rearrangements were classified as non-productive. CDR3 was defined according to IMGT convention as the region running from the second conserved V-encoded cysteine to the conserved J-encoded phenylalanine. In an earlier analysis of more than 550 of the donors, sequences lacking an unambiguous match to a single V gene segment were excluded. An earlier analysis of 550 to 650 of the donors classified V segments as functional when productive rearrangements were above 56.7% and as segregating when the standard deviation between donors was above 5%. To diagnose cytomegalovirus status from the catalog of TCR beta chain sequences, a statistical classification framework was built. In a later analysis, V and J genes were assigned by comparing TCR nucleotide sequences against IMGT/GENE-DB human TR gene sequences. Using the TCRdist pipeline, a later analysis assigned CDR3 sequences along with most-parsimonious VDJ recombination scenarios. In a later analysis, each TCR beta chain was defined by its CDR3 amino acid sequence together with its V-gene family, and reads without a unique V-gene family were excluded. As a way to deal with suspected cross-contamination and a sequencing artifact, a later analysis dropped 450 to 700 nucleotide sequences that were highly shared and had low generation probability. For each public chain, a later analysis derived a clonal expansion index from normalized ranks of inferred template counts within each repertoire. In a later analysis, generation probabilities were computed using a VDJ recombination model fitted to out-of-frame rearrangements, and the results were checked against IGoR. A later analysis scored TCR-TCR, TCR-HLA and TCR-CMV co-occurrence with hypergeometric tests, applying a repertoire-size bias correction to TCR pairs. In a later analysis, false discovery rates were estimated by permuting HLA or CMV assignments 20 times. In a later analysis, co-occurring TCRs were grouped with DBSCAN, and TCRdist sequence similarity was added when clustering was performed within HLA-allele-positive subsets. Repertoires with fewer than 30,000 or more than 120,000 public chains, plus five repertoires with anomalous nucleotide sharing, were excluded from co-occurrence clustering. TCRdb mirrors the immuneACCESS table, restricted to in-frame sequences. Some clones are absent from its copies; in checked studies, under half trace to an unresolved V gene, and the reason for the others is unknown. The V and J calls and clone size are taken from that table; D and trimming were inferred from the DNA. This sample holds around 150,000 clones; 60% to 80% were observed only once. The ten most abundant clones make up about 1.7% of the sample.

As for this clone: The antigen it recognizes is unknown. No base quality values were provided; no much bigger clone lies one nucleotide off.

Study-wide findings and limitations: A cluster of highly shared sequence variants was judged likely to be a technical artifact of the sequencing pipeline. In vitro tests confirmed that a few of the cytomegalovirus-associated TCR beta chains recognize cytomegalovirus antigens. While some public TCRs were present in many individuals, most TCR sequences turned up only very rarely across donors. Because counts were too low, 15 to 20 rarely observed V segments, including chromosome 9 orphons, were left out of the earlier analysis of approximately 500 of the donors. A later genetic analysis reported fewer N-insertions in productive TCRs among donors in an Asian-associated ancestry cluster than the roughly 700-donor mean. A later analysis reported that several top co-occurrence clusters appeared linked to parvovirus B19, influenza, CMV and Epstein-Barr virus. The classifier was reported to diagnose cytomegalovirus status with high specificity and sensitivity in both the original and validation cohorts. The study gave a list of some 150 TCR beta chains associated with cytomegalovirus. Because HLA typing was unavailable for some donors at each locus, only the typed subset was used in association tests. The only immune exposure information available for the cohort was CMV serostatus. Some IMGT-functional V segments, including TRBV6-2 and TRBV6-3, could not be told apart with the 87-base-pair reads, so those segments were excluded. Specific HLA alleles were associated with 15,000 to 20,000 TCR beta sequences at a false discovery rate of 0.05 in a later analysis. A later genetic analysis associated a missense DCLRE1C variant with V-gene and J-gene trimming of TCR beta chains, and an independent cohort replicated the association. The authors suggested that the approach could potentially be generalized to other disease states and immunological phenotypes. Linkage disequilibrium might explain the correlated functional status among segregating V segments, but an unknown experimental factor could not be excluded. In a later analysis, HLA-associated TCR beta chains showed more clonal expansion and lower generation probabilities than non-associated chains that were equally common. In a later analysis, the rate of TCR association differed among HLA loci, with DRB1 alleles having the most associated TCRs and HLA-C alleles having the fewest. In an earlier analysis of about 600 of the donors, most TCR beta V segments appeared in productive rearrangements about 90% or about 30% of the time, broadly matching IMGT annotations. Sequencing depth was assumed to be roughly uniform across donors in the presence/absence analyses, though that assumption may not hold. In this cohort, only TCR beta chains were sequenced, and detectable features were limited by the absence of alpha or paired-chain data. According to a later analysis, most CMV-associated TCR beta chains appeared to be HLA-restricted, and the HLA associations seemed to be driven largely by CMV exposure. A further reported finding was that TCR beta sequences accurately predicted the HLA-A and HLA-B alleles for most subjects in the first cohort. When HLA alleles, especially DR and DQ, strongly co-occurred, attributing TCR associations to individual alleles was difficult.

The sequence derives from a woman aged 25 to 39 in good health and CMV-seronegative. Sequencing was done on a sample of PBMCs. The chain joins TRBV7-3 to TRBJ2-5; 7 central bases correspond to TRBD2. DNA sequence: TGTGCCAGCAGCTCTGGGACTATTGGGGAGACCCAGTACTTC. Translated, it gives CASSSGTIGETQYF.